The T cell receptor beta chain described here comes from a study of shared clonotypes between healthy human individuals. Worth noting for this clone: Other DNA sequences in the sample encode the same CDR3.

Each replicate PCR on the sorted subsets used approximately 180 ng DNA (roughly 32,000 T cell genomes). Profiled with immunoSEQ multiplex PCR; TCRdb holds only in-frame clones, not every one. Altogether fewer than 1.6 million clones are present, approximately 98.5% being singletons, with the ten largest covering around 0.33%. The CDR3 is 15 amino acids. The J segment lost 2 bases and the V segment lost 4 bases, leaving 2 bases of the junction unmatched. CDR1 is MNHNS, CDR2 SASEGT, per germline. Source material: naive CD4+ T cells sorted from blood. Subset in this sample: CD45RA+ positively selected. The origin of this receptor is a man aged 25-45 years in good health. The chain couples TRBV6-1 to TRBJ2-7; TRBD2 agrees at 13 bases. The CDR3 is CASSATSGRAYEQYF. The DNA for the CDR3 is TGTGCCAGCAGTGCAACTAGCGGGAGGGCCTACGAGCAGTACTTC.